The 4 T cell receptor beta chains reported below all come from one sample, sequenced in a study of monozygotic twins with inflammatory bowel disease. TCRdb reprocessed the 5' RACE reads, with one entry per CDR3 protein and no DNA. The table lists about 110,000 distinct CDR3 sequences, with 9.5% to 15% in the top ten. Specimen: blood. The receptors come from a human donor with ulcerative colitis or Crohn's disease, or a healthy co-twin of an affected twin (not recorded which).

The chain recombines TRBV27 with TRBJ2-1; TCRdb outputs TRBD1, but without DNA this stays unchecked. Germline CDR1 is MNHEY and CDR2 is SMNVEV (reference sequence). The CDR3 contains 14 residues. This CDR3 reads CASRRGRGDNEQFF.

V and J are TRBV7-9 and TRBJ1-3. This CDR3 comprises 15 residues. The germline CDR1 and CDR2 sequences are SEHNR and FQNEAQ (reference sequence). The CDR3 protein is CASSLFLSSGNTIYF. The full variable domain, its missing parts supplied by reference TRBV7-9 and TRBJ1-3, is DTGVSQNPRHKITKRGQNVTFRCDPISEHNRLYWYRQTLGQGPEFLTYFQNEAQLEKSRLLSDRFSAERPKGSFSTLEIQRTEQGDSAMYLCASSLFLSSGNTIYFGEGSWLTVV.

The gene calls are TRBV4-2 and TRBJ2-2; TCRdb lists TRBD1, though no DNA is available to test this call. CDR1 is LGHNA and CDR2 is YNFKEQ in the germline V gene. The CDR3 has 17 amino acids. The CDR3 loop reads CASSHPGTGGSTGELFF.

The chain is built from TRBV7-3 and TRBJ1-2; TCRdb reports TRBD1, a call that lacks DNA to check it against. This CDR3 spans 14 amino acids. CDR1 is SGHTA and CDR2 is FQGTGA in the germline V gene. The CDR3 loop reads CASSLTEDGGGYTF.